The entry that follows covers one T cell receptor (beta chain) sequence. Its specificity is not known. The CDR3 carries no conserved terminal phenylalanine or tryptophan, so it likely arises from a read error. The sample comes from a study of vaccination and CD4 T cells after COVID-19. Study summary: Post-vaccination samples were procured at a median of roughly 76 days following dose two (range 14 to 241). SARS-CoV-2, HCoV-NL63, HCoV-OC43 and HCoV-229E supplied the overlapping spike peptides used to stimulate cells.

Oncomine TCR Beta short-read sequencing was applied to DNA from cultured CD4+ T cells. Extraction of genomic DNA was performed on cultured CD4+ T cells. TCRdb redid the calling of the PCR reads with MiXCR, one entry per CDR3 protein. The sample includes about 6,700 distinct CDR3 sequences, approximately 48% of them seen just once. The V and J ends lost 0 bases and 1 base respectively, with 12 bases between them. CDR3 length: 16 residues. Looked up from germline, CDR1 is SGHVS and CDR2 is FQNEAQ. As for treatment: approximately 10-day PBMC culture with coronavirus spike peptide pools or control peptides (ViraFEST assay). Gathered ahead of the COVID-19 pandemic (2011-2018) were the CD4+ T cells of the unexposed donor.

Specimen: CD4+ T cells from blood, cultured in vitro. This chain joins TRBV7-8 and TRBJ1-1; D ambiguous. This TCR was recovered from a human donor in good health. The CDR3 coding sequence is TGTGCCAGCAGCTTAGCGGGGTGGGCGGGGAACACTGAAGCTTTCTCT. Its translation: CASSLAGWAGNTEAFS.